This TCR beta chain appears in the sequencing data of a study of vaccination and CD4 T cells after COVID-19. Study-wide points: Post-vaccination, and not before, a median roughly 86% of reactive clones appeared in convalescent patients.

This CDR3 has 13 amino acids. Trimming removed 3 bases from V and 5 bases from J; junction bases left unmatched: 2. The germline V gene has CDR1 DFQATT and CDR2 SNEGSKA (reference sequence). The treatment is: roughly nine-day PBMC culture with coronavirus spike peptide pools or control peptides (ViraFEST assay). The authors isolated CD4+ T cells by negative selection after around 10 days of culture. This clonotype has a handful of counts. The antigen remains undetermined. The Oncomine TCR Beta short-read assay sequenced DNA from cultured CD4+ T cells. TCRdb ran MiXCR on the PCR reads and lists one entry per CDR3 protein. The sample yields more than 20,000 distinct CDR3 sequences, approximately 29% seen once.

The V gene is TRBV20-1, the J gene TRBJ2-3; 10 bases line up with TRBD2. Input material: cultured CD4+ T cells from blood. This receptor was taken from a human donor with COVID-19. The CDR3 sequence: CSASASGGDTQYF. The CDR3 nucleotides read TGCAGTGCTAGTGCTAGCGGGGGAGATACGCAGTATTTT.